These 29 T cell receptor beta chains were all obtained from the same sample, sequenced in a study of blood T cell repertoires in COVID-19 (dated by TCRdb to the early 2020s). The library was produced with the immunoSEQ multiplex PCR assay. Entries here come from immuneACCESS through TCRdb and include only in-frame sequences with V and J called. Some clones fail to appear in such tables; in the studies checked, an unresolved V gene covers under half of the shortfall, and the cause of the remainder is unknown. The sample contains tens of thousands of clones, roughly four fifths of them found a single time. The ten largest make up around 1.3% of the sample. Material: peripheral blood. Receptors originate from a woman of 80 years or more with acute or convalescent COVID-19.

The genes are TRBV6-5 and TRBJ2-3; D uncertain. Trimming cost V 6 bases and J 0 bases, with 13 bases left between them. CDR1 and CDR2 (germline): MNHEY, SVGAGI. CDR3 length equals 15 residues. The CDR3 DNA is TGTGCCAGCAGCGAGAGTACTACTAGCACAGATACGCAGTATTTT. Encoded protein: CASSESTTSTDTQYF.

The V and J genes are TRBV6-6 and TRBJ1-2; TRBD1 might be the D (6 bases). The CDR3 sequence is 15 residues long. CDR1 is MNHNY, CDR2 SVGAGI, per germline (reference sequence). Trimming cost V 0 bases and J 6 bases, with 14 bases left between them. This CDR3 reads CASSYSRGGADGYTF. CDR3 DNA sequence: TGTGCCAGCAGTTACTCAAGAGGGGGGGCTGATGGCTACACCTTC.

This clone was detected only a few times. This chain joins TRBV6-1 and TRBJ1-2, with 7 bases identical to TRBD1. CDR3 size: 16 residues. Unmatched junction bases numbered 10, after V lost 2 bases and J lost 4 bases. Germline loops: CDR1 MNHNS, CDR2 SASEGT. CDR3: CASSENTGAAGYGYTF. The CDR3 DNA follows: TGTGCCAGCAGTGAAAACACAGGGGCGGCGGGCTATGGCTACACCTTC.

The chain recombines TRBV19 with TRBJ1-6; 8 nucleotides agree with TRBD1. Germline CDR1 is LNHDA and CDR2 is SQIVND (reference sequence). The CDR3 extends over 16 amino acids. V shed 5 bases and J 6 bases; nucleotides not matched to a gene: 9. CDR3 in amino acids: CASSGLGTGFNSPLHF. The CDR3 coding sequence is TGTGCCAGTAGTGGGCTGGGGACAGGATTTAATTCACCCCTCCACTTT.

The chain recombines TRBV7-6 with TRBJ2-7; 9 bases agree with TRBD1. Germline CDR1 and CDR2: SGHVS and FNYEAQ. Trimming took 5 bases from V and 2 from J; bases not matched to a gene: 7. This CDR3 comprises 15 residues. The CDR3 loop is CASSLGTGIAYEQYF. The CDR3 DNA reads as TGTGCCAGCAGCCTTGGGACAGGGATTGCCTACGAGCAGTACTTC.

The genes are TRBV2 and TRBJ2-5; 12 nucleotides match TRBD2. CDR1 and CDR2 from the germline V gene are SNHLY and FYNNEI. The CDR3 covers 14 residues. The V gene end was trimmed by 6 bases and the J gene end by 6 bases; junction bases not matched to a gene: 5. CDR3 amino acids: CASSPTSGRQTQYF. CDR3 DNA: TGTGCCAGCAGCCCGACTAGCGGGAGACAGACCCAGTACTTC.

The chain couples TRBV7-3 to TRBJ2-5; no definite D call. V was trimmed by 2 bases and J by 5 bases, leaving 6 bases between them. CDR1 and CDR2 from the germline V gene are SGHTA and FQGTGA. The CDR3 contains 12 residues. The CDR3 DNA sequence: TGTGCCAGCAGCTTAGGCCCGGAGACCCAGTACTTC. Encoded protein: CASSLGPETQYF.

The gene calls are TRBV6-5 and TRBJ2-2; no clear D. Looked up from germline, CDR1 is MNHEY and CDR2 is SVGAGI. Trimming removed 4 bases from V and 4 bases from J, with 7 bases in between. This CDR3 is 13 amino acids long. The CDR3 loop reads CASSSRITGELFF. CDR3 nucleotide sequence: TGTGCCAGCAGTTCGAGAATCACCGGGGAGCTGTTTTTT.

CDR3 bases: TGCGCCAGCACCAAACAAGGGGGCGTGATTACAGATACGCAGTATTTT. This encodes CASTKQGGVITDTQYF. The chain joins TRBV5-1 to TRBJ2-3, with 7 bases identical to TRBD1. J gave up 3 bases and V 6 bases, and 13 bases lay outside the gene matches. In germline, CDR1 is SGHRS, CDR2 YFSETQ. This CDR3 spans 16 amino acids.

This chain connects TRBV28 to TRBJ2-3, with TRBD2 matching over 11 bases. This CDR3 contains 16 residues. Trimming at V came to 5 bases and at J to 5 bases, leaving 9 bases not matched to a gene. From germline, CDR1 is MDHEN and CDR2 SYDVKM. The CDR3 coding sequence is TGTGCCAGCAGTCCATTACTAGCGGGAGACAGAGATACGCAGTATTTT. Amino acids: CASSPLLAGDRDTQYF.

The J gene is TRBJ2-5, the V gene TRBV6-4, with D possibly matching TRBD1 (5 bases). Germline CDR1 reads MRHNA; CDR2 reads SNTAGT. V shed 0 bases and J shed 5 bases, with 19 bases lying between them. There are 17 residues in the CDR3. The CDR3 protein is CASSDSSRAPRSETQYF. Written as DNA, the CDR3 is TGTGCCAGCAGTGACTCGAGCAGGGCGCCCCGTTCCGAGACCCAGTACTTC.

The V call is TRBV2, the J call TRBJ2-7, with D perhaps matching TRBD1 (5 bases). V was trimmed by 6 bases and J by 2 bases, leaving 14 bases between them. CDR1 and CDR2 from the germline V gene are SNHLY and FYNNEI. The CDR3 totals 14 residues. The CDR3 region has the DNA TGTGCCAGCAGGCAGACAGAGCTGACCTACGAGCAGTACTTC. Translating it yields CASRQTELTYEQYF.

The genes are TRBV10-1 and TRBJ1-4, with 9 nucleotides matching TRBD1. V shed 2 bases, J shed 7 bases, and the junction held 5 bases outside the gene matches. The V gene's germline CDR1 is WNHNN and CDR2 SYGVQD (reference sequence). The CDR3 has 15 residues. This CDR3 is CASSEGTGNSEKLFF. Written as DNA, the CDR3 is TGCGCCAGCAGTGAGGGGACAGGGAATAGTGAAAAACTGTTTTTT.

V and J are TRBV3-1 (or the pseudogene TRBV3-2) and TRBJ2-7; maybe TRBD2 (6 bases). Trimming shortened V by 8 bases and J by 4 bases, and 12 bases separated the two germline ends. The germline gives CDR1 LGHDT, CDR2 YNNKEL (reference sequence). The length of the CDR3 is 12 residues. Here the CDR3 DNA reads TGTGCCAGCGCGGGACTTACGTACGAGCAGTACTTC. This gives the protein CASAGLTYEQYF.

The V and J genes are TRBV28 and TRBJ1-4; maybe TRBD1 (6 bases). This CDR3 comprises 16 residues. Germline CDR1 reads MDHEN; CDR2 reads SYDVKM. Trimming cost V 6 bases and J 8 bases, with 22 bases left between them. The CDR3 region is CASRHQRGMEAEKLFF. DNA for the CDR3: TGTGCCAGCAGACACCAAAGGGGGATGGAAGCCGAAAAACTGTTTTTT.

The gene calls are TRBV19 and TRBJ1-4; TRBD1 matches 7 bases. The trim removed 4 bases at V and 8 bases at J, leaving 7 bases unmatched. CDR3 size: 14 residues. CDR1 LNHDA and CDR2 SQIVND come from the germline V gene (reference sequence). CDR3 bases: TGTGCCAGTAGTACCACAGGGGTTCGCGAAAAACTGTTTTTT. Translated, it gives CASSTTGVREKLFF.

The J gene is TRBJ2-2, the V gene TRBV11-2, with 8 bases fitting TRBD1. Germline CDR1 SGHAT, CDR2 FQNNGV. V was clipped by 1 base and J by 0 bases; unmatched bases: 4. This CDR3 region has 17 residues. The CDR3 is CASSLGTGTSNTGELFF. In nucleotides, the CDR3 is TGTGCCAGCAGCTTAGGGACAGGGACGTCGAACACCGGGGAGCTGTTTTTT.

J is TRBJ2-7 and V is TRBV6-6; 9 nucleotides match TRBD1. The CDR3 covers 14 residues. Germline assignment: CDR1 MNHNY and CDR2 SVGAGI (reference sequence). After removal of 8 bases from V and 4 bases from J, the junction contained 9 bases not matched to a gene. The CDR3 spells CASYPGQGGYEQYF. CDR3 in DNA: TGTGCCAGCTATCCGGGACAGGGAGGGTACGAGCAGTACTTC.

This clone was counted between two and nine times. This rearrangement joins TRBV4-2 to TRBJ1-4, with D possibly matching TRBD1 (6 bases). Germline-derived CDR1 and CDR2 are LGHNA and YNFKEQ. The V end was cut by 3 bases, the J end by 8 bases, with 13 bases between. This CDR3 is built from 14 residues. CDR3 DNA: TGTGCCAGCAGCCAGACGTTGGGGGCGGAAAAACTGTTTTTT. It is translated as CASSQTLGAEKLFF.

The genes are TRBV15 and TRBJ2-7; the match to TRBD2 covers 7 bases. V lost 2 bases and J lost 4; bases outside the gene matches: 8. Looked up from germline, CDR1 is LNHNV and CDR2 is YYDKDF (reference sequence). The CDR3 spans 15 residues. CDR3 loop: CATSRPGRGVYEQYF. The CDR3 DNA sequence: TGTGCCACCAGCAGACCGGGGAGGGGAGTTTACGAGCAGTACTTC.

The count of this clone is one. The chain combines TRBV6-1 with TRBJ1-5; 7 positions match TRBD1. V trimming: 2 bases; J trimming: 1 base; junction bases outside the gene matches: 11. This CDR3 is 18 amino acids long. Germline CDR1 MNHNS, CDR2 SASEGT. The CDR3 spells CASSEFHLSGQSNQPQHF. The CDR3 bases are TGTGCCAGCAGTGAATTCCATCTTTCGGGACAGAGCAATCAGCCCCAGCATTTT.

V usage is TRBV5-6 and J usage is TRBJ2-7, with D possibly being TRBD2 (5 bases). Germline CDR1 is SGHDT and CDR2 is YYEEEE. CDR3 size: 15 residues. Trimming pared 0 bases from V and 0 bases from J, leaving 10 bases between. The CDR3 loop reads CASSLGRTPSYEQYF. The CDR3 DNA sequence: TGTGCCAGCAGCTTGGGGAGGACCCCCTCCTACGAGCAGTACTTC.

The gene calls are TRBV6-1 and TRBJ1-6, with a weak D call TRBD1 (6 bases). Germline values: CDR1 MNHNS, CDR2 SASEGT. There are 16 residues in the CDR3. Trimming left V 0 bases short and J 5 bases short, with 11 bases between. CDR3: CASSEARRTDNSPLHF. CDR3 bases: TGTGCCAGCAGTGAAGCCCGACGGACAGATAATTCACCCCTCCACTTT.

V is TRBV28 and J is TRBJ2-1; D possibly corresponds to TRBD1 (6 bases). The CDR3 is made up of 15 amino acids. V lost 7 bases to trimming and J lost 2 bases, with 15 bases between them. Per the germline V gene, CDR1 is MDHEN and CDR2 is SYDVKM. CDR3 DNA: TGTGCCAGCAATACCGGGACACCTACCTACAATGAGCAGTTCTTC. Translated, it gives CASNTGTPTYNEQFF.

The chain is built from TRBV5-1 and TRBJ2-1; D is unclear. This CDR3 has 16 amino acids. Germline V gene sequence: CDR1 SGHRS, CDR2 YFSETQ. The V and J ends lost 0 bases and 0 bases respectively, with 10 bases between them. The CDR3 nucleotides read TGCGCCAGCAGCTTGGCCTTCGGGTCCTCCTACAATGAGCAGTTCTTC. Protein: CASSLAFGSSYNEQFF.

The CDR3 protein is CASSEEVVGRGSTDTQYF. DNA for the CDR3: TGTGCCAGCAGTGAGGAAGTTGTGGGGCGGGGGAGCACAGATACGCAGTATTTT. This chain uses TRBV2 with TRBJ2-3; TRBD2 aligns across 7 bases. Per the germline V gene, CDR1 is SNHLY and CDR2 is FYNNEI. With 3 bases clipped from V and 0 bases from J, the junction kept 12 bases outside the gene matches. The CDR3 is made up of 18 amino acids.

The chain couples TRBV5-1 to TRBJ2-1; 12 bases match TRBD2. J gave up 0 bases and V 2 bases, and 12 bases lay outside the gene matches. Looked up from germline, CDR1 is SGHRS and CDR2 is YFSETQ. The CDR3 runs to 20 residues. The CDR3: CASSFGLAGSRSSSYNEQFF. The CDR3 DNA reads as TGCGCCAGCAGCTTCGGACTAGCGGGGTCCCGTTCTAGCTCCTACAATGAGCAGTTCTTC. Using reference TRBV5-1 and TRBJ2-1 for the parts outside the CDR3, the full variable domain is KAGVTQTPRYLIKTRGQQVTLSCSPISGHRSVSWYQQTPGQGLQFLFEYFSETQRNKGNFPGRFSGRQFSNSRSEMNVSTLELGDSALYLCASSFGLAGSRSSSYNEQFFGPGTRLTVL.

The chain has TRBV27 and TRBJ1-1; 7 bases line up with TRBD1. The CDR3 has 13 amino acids. Germline CDR1 and CDR2: MNHEY and SMNVEV (reference sequence). V was clipped by 8 bases and J by 5 bases; unmatched bases: 8. CDR3 amino acids: CASGWTGGTEAFF. The CDR3 DNA reads as TGTGCCAGCGGTTGGACAGGTGGAACTGAAGCTTTCTTT.

This clone was seen a handful of times. The genes are TRBV5-1 and TRBJ2-2; 10 bases fit TRBD2. From germline, CDR1 is SGHRS and CDR2 YFSETQ. The CDR3 loop spans 15 amino acids. V dropped 2 bases and J dropped 6; count of bases not matched to a gene: 4. The CDR3 spells CASSLLAGSPGELFF. CDR3 coding DNA: TGCGCCAGCAGCTTACTAGCGGGGTCTCCCGGGGAGCTGTTTTTT. Full variable domain (rest looked up from reference TRBV5-1 and TRBJ2-2): KAGVTQTPRYLIKTRGQQVTLSCSPISGHRSVSWYQQTPGQGLQFLFEYFSETQRNKGNFPGRFSGRQFSNSRSEMNVSTLELGDSALYLCASSLLAGSPGELFFGEGSRLTVL.